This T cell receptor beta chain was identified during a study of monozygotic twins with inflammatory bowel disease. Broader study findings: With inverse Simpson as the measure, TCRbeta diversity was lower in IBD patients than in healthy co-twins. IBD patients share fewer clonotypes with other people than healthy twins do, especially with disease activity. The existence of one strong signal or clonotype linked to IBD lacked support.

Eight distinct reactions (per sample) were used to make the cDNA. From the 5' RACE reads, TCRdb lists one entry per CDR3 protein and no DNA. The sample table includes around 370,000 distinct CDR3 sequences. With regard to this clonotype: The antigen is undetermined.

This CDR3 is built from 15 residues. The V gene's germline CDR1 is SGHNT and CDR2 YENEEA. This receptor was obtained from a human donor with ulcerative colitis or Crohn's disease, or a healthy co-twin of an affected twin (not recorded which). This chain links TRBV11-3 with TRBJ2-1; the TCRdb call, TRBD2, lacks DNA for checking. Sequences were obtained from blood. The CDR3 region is CASSFGLAGRNEQFF.